The sequence of this T cell receptor (beta chain) was determined in a study of cytomegalovirus exposure and HLA in healthy donors (dated by TCRdb to about 2017). With regard to the full study: In an earlier analysis of about 560 of the donors, 276 Gb of sequence data and 90 million to 120 million unique TCR beta sequences from 150 million to 200 million T cells were reported. In an earlier analysis of 500 to 650 of the donors, high-throughput TCR beta sequencing was used to judge whether each TCR beta V gene segment behaved as functional or pseudogenic. A later analysis re-analyzed previously published TCR beta repertoires from 500 to 700 donors and added high-resolution HLA genotyping to study TCR occurrence patterns. Rather than drawing on any new phenotypic data, the later analysis identified candidate immune exposures from TCR beta sequences and the way those sequences occurred across donors. Using immunosequencing, the study profiled T cell repertoires from fewer than 700 subjects and related those repertoires to cytomegalovirus serostatus. All discovery cohort repertoires had been generated using a single sequencing platform. Along with the approximately 700-subject first cohort, a separate validation cohort of over a hundred different subjects was used. Donor age, sex, ethnicity and CMV serostatus were compiled together with the repertoire data. Roughly five DR-DQ haplotypes were handled as single units for association and clustering, since linkage in the cohort was strong. On average, 235,054 unique TCR beta nucleotide sequences were sequenced per donor among 300 to 500 genotyped donors of the cohort, with roughly 18% of those sequences being non-productive. Typing coverage varied by locus: about 620-640 donors for A, B, C, DRB1 and DQB1; roughly 560 for DQA1; around 570 for DPA1; some 470 for DPB1. The genetic ancestry cluster associated with self-reported Caucasian donors included 81% of the roughly 400 genotyped donors. Approximately 310 gigabases of sequencing data and approximately 85 million unique TCR sequences were included in an early release covering over 600 HLA-typed donors. To predict cytomegalovirus infection status, the study brought together high-throughput TCR immunosequencing, statistical association of individual TCRs with disease status, and machine learning. The study was designed to test whether signatures of past pathogen exposure could be identified by cataloging public T cell receptors. Class I and class II HLA loci were covered by the typing at four-digit resolution. A later genetic analysis took genome-wide SNP genotypes for about 55% of the 666 donors and used that subset as a discovery cohort. Overall study results and their limits: Cytomegalovirus status was reported to be diagnosed by the classifier with high specificity and sensitivity in both the original and validation cohorts. Specific HLA alleles were associated with 16,951 TCR beta sequences at a false discovery rate of 0.05 in a later analysis. A later analysis found that most CMV-associated TCR beta chains appeared HLA-restricted, with HLA associations seemingly driven largely by CMV exposure. A later genetic analysis associated a missense DCLRE1C variant with V-gene and J-gene trimming of TCR beta chains, and an independent cohort replicated the association. Some IMGT-functional V segments, including TRBV6-2 and TRBV6-3, could not be distinguished by the 87-base-pair reads and were therefore excluded. In vitro tests confirmed that a few of the cytomegalovirus-associated TCR beta chains recognize cytomegalovirus antigens. While some public TCRs were present in many individuals, most TCR sequences turned up only very rarely across donors. This cohort had only TCR beta chains sequenced, and the lack of alpha or paired-chain data limited which features could be detected. According to a later analysis, TCR association rates differed among HLA loci, with DRB1 alleles showing the most associated TCRs and HLA-C alleles showing the fewest. The sequencing pipeline was judged likely to have produced a cluster of highly shared sequence variants as a technical artifact. Compared with equally common non-associated chains, HLA-associated TCR beta chains in a later analysis were more clonally expanded and had lower generation probabilities. A later genetic analysis reported fewer N-insertions in productive TCRs among donors in an Asian-associated ancestry cluster than the roughly 700-donor mean. According to a later analysis, parvovirus B19, influenza, CMV and Epstein-Barr virus appeared linked to several top co-occurrence clusters. Because HLA typing was unavailable for some donors at each locus, only the typed subset was used in association tests. The authors suggested that the approach could potentially be extended to other disease states and immunological phenotypes. Some 16 rarely observed V segments, including chromosome 9 orphons, were excluded from the earlier analysis of just under 600 of the donors because counts were too low. Linkage disequilibrium might explain the correlated functional status among segregating V segments, but an unknown experimental factor could not be excluded. When HLA alleles, especially DR and DQ, strongly co-occurred, attributing TCR associations to individual alleles was difficult. An earlier analysis of roughly 570 of the donors showed that most TCR beta V segments appeared in productive rearrangements either about 90% or about 30% of the time, which broadly matched IMGT annotations. For the cohort, immune exposure information was limited to CMV serostatus. A further reported finding was that TCR beta sequences accurately predicted the HLA-A and HLA-B alleles for most subjects in the first cohort. The presence/absence analyses assumed that sequencing depth was roughly uniform across donors, and that assumption may not be true. The study gave a list of some 150 TCR beta chains associated with cytomegalovirus.

According to the germline V gene, CDR1 reads LGHNA and CDR2 reads YNFKEQ. CDR3 length: 16 amino acids, cysteine to phenylalanine. The kept DNA is CDR3 alone, 48 bases in frame from the first base. Germline trimming amounts to 1 base on V and 3 bases on J, with 4 as the count of junction bases outside the gene matches. The protocol used for the library was the immunoSEQ multiplex PCR assay. For the multiplex PCR, a mixture combining 60 forward primers for TCR Vbeta segments and 13 reverse primers for TCR Jbeta segments was used. The CDR3 region of rearranged TCR beta genes was amplified from genomic DNA by a multiplex PCR assay. The amplified TCR beta libraries were sequenced on the Illumina HiSeq System as 87-base-pair reads. In the original analysis: Across the 700 or so repertoires, a later analysis counted tens of millions of unique TCR beta chains, some 11 million of which were shared by at least two donors. Raw reads were error-corrected and collapsed into unique sequences by a nearest-neighbor algorithm in which closely related sequences were merged to remove PCR and sequencing errors. CDR3 sequences were aligned to IMGT reference sequences to assign V, D and J gene segments. Each retained sequence needed at least a six-nucleotide match to both a V gene segment and a J gene segment. Rearrangements were classified as productive when the CDR3 lacked stop codons and remained in frame with V and J, and all other rearrangements were classified as non-productive. CDR3 was defined by IMGT convention, running from the second conserved V-encoded cysteine to the conserved J-encoded phenylalanine. The earlier analysis of 500 to 600 of the donors excluded sequences that lacked an unambiguous match to a single V gene segment. An earlier analysis of several hundred of the donors classified V segments as functional when productive rearrangements were above 56.7% and as segregating when the standard deviation between donors was above 5%. A statistical classification framework was built to diagnose cytomegalovirus status from the catalog of TCR beta chain sequences. V and J gene assignment, in a later analysis, came from comparing TCR nucleotide sequences with IMGT/GENE-DB human TR gene sequences. Using the TCRdist pipeline, a later analysis assigned CDR3 sequences along with most-parsimonious VDJ recombination scenarios. In a later analysis, each TCR beta chain was defined by its CDR3 amino acid sequence together with its V-gene family, and reads lacking a unique V-gene family were excluded. As a way to deal with suspected cross-contamination and a sequencing artifact, a later analysis dropped approximately 570 nucleotide sequences that were highly shared and had low generation probability. For each public chain, a later analysis derived a clonal expansion index from normalized ranks of inferred template counts within each repertoire. Generation probabilities in a later analysis came from a VDJ recombination model fitted to out-of-frame rearrangements, and those results were checked against IGoR. In a later analysis, TCR-TCR, TCR-HLA and TCR-CMV co-occurrence was scored with hypergeometric tests, and a repertoire-size bias correction was applied to TCR pairs. To estimate false discovery rates, a later analysis permuted the HLA or CMV assignments 20 times. In a later analysis, co-occurring TCRs were grouped using DBSCAN, with TCRdist sequence similarity added in when clustering inside HLA-allele-positive subsets. Repertoires with fewer than 30,000 or more than 120,000 public chains were left out of co-occurrence clustering, as were four to six repertoires with anomalous nucleotide sharing. The table was pulled from immuneACCESS by TCRdb, which kept in-frame rearrangements only. Such tables lose some clones; where checked, under half of the loss comes from unresolved V genes, and the rest has no known cause. The D gene and trimming were derived from the DNA, and the V and J assignments and clone size from that table. The sample profile shows some 130,000 clones; around 71% of them were found once. The ten largest make up 2% to 3% of the sample.

The cohort was made up of roughly 670 healthy bone marrow donors. At the time of sampling, every cohort member was nominally healthy, though immune exposures that went unrecorded were likely present. The donor was CMV seropositive and belonged to the group of about 290 seropositive cohort members. A peripheral blood sample was collected from each donor, and TCR beta sequencing was performed on peripheral blood mononuclear cells. The Qiagen DNeasy Blood Extraction Kit was used to extract genomic DNA from the blood cell samples. This clone was recorded a few times. Its antigen is still unknown. Base-call qualities are not available, and no considerably larger clone is one nucleotide away.

Sample: PBMCs. The chain couples TRBV4-2 to TRBJ1-1; the junction holds 11 bases that match TRBD1. The TCR comes from a woman aged 60-75 years in good health and CMV-seropositive. The DNA reads TGTGCCAGCAGCCAAGTCGGGACAGGGGGGTACACTGAAGCTTTCTTT. Translated, this is CASSQVGTGGYTEAFF.